This is a list of T cell receptor beta chains from one sample in a study of blood T cell repertoires in COVID-19. TCRdb's table, derived via immunoSEQ multiplex PCR, lists solely in-frame clones and lacks some. The sample lists approximately 200,000 clones; approximately 86% were seen once. The source material was PBMCs or T cells enriched from blood (not recorded which). Every receptor here comes from a woman aged 30 to 39 who had been exposed to COVID-19. Each CDR3 is given with its conserved first and last residue. Each record gives: D gene, J gene, clone size, V gene, CDR3 DNA, CDR3 protein. The D gene is left open where the match is weak. The size entry is marked missing in some rows and otherwise reads once, few, many or a size class.

>.|TRBJ1-2|once|TRBV2
TGTGCCAGACCGTCCCACCACGGCTATGGCTACACCTTC
CARPSHHGYGYTF
>.|TRBJ1-5|.|TRBV19
TGTGCCAGTAGTACAGGGAGGGAAGGGCCCCAGCATTTT
CASSTGREGPQHF
>TRBD1|TRBJ2-7|.|TRBV6-5
TGTGCCAGCAGCCGATTCGGACAGGGACTCTACGAGCAGTACTTC
CASSRFGQGLYEQYF
>.|TRBJ1-2|.|TRBV7-9
TGTGCCAGCAGCTTATGGCAGTCCGGAGGCTATGGCTACACCTTC
CASSLWQSGGYGYTF
>.|TRBJ2-7|.|TRBV7-9
TGTGCCAGCAGCTCGGACACGGCCTACGAGCAGTACTTC
CASSSDTAYEQYF
>.|TRBJ1-4|.|TRBV2
TGTGCCAGCAGACTTGCAACTAATGAAAAACTGTTTTTT
CASRLATNEKLFF
>.|TRBJ1-1|.|TRBV5-1
TGCGCCAGCAGCCCTTATCCGGGACACTATGAAGCTTTCTTT
CASSPYPGHYEAFF
>.|TRBJ1-5|.|TRBV30
TGTGCCGCCACCCTCCGGGACAACAATCAGCCCCAGCATTTT
CAATLRDNNQPQHF
>.|TRBJ2-1|.|TRBV5-1
TGCGCCAGCAGCTTGGGCGGAGGCTCCTACAATGAGCAGTTCTTC
CASSLGGGSYNEQFF
>.|TRBJ1-1|.|TRBV7-2
TGTGCCAGCAGCTTAGAGCGCAGGGCGAACACTGAAGCTTTCTTT
CASSLERRANTEAFF
>TRBD1|TRBJ1-5|.|TRBV2
TGTGCCAGCAGACAGGGGGCGCAGGGTAATCAGCCCCAGCATTTT
CASRQGAQGNQPQHF
>TRBD1|TRBJ2-7|.|TRBV27
TGTGCCAGCAGTTACAGGGGGCGATGGAACCTCTCAAGCTCCTACGAGCAGTACTTC
CASSYRGRWNLSSSYEQYF
>TRBD1|TRBJ1-5|.|TRBV5-1
TGCGCCAGCAGCTTGGCAGGGGGTGGACAGCCCCAGCATTTT
CASSLAGGGQPQHF
>TRBD1|TRBJ2-7|once|TRBV7-6
TGTGCCAGCAGCTTAGGGACAGGGGTTTTTTCCTCCTACGAGCAGTACTTC
CASSLGTGVFSSYEQYF
>TRBD2|TRBJ2-3|.|TRBV9
TGTGCCAGCAACCGGGGAGGGACCCAGGGTCATACAGATACGCAGTATTTT
CASNRGGTQGHTDTQYF
>.|TRBJ2-2|few|TRBV15
TGTGCCACCAGCAGAGACGGAGGGCCCGGGGAGCTGTTTTTT
CATSRDGGPGELFF
>.|TRBJ1-2|.|TRBV6-1
TGTGCCAGCAGTGAAGACGGGGGGCGCTTCGGCTACACCTTC
CASSEDGGRFGYTF
>.|TRBJ1-6|.|TRBV5-1
TGCGCCAGCAGCTCTAAGGGGGAGCATTCACCCCTCCACTTT
CASSSKGEHSPLHF
>.|TRBJ1-2|.|TRBV2
TGTGCCAGCAGTGTGCAGGCTGAACTTTATGGCTACACCTTC
CASSVQAELYGYTF
>TRBD1|TRBJ1-2|.|TRBV29-1
TGCAGCGTGAGCTTGGGGACAGGCAACTATGGCTACACCTTC
CSVSLGTGNYGYTF
>TRBD1|TRBJ2-1|.|TRBV5-4
TGTGCCAGCAGCTCTCAGAATGACAGGGGGCGGTCGAATGAGCAGTTCTTC
CASSSQNDRGRSNEQFF
>TRBD2|TRBJ2-2|.|TRBV24-1
TGTGCCACCAGTGATTTGCGGGCTGTTTGGGACTATTACACCGGGGAGCTGTTTTTT
CATSDLRAVWDYYTGELFF
>TRBD1|TRBJ2-7|.|TRBV19
TGTGCCAGTAGTATAGTCGGGACAGACCCCTACGAGCAGTACTTC
CASSIVGTDPYEQYF
>.|TRBJ1-1|.|TRBV6-4
TGTGCCAGCAGTCGCCGCGGTCAGGGGCGGAACACTGAAGCTTTCTTT
CASSRRGQGRNTEAFF
>TRBD1|TRBJ2-1|.|TRBV3-1/TRBV3-2
TGTGCCAGCAGCCAGGAACCCGGGACAGGGCTTAACAATGAGCAGTTCTTC
CASSQEPGTGLNNEQFF
>TRBD1|TRBJ1-1|.|TRBV2
TGTGCCAGCAGCCTACGACAGGGTGGGAACACTGAAGCTTTCTTT
CASSLRQGGNTEAFF
>.|TRBJ1-6|.|TRBV2
TGTGCCAGTCTTTTGGACAGAAATTCACCCCTCCACTTT
CASLLDRNSPLHF
>.|TRBJ2-3|.|TRBV24-1
TGTGCCACCAGGGGGACATCAAGCACAGATACGCAGTATTTT
CATRGTSSTDTQYF
>TRBD1|TRBJ2-7|.|TRBV12-3/TRBV12-4
TGTGCCAGCAGCCAGGGGGCGGGATACGAGCAGTACTTC
CASSQGAGYEQYF
>.|TRBJ1-5|.|TRBV7-2
TGTGCCAGCAGCTTATTGGTAGGGTCGGGACAGCCCCAGCATTTT
CASSLLVGSGQPQHF
>TRBD1|TRBJ2-1|.|TRBV19
TGTGCCAGTAGTTTCATACAGGGGGCACTCTACAATGAGCAGTTCTTC
CASSFIQGALYNEQFF
>TRBD1|TRBJ2-7|once|TRBV10-3
TGTGCCATCATGCCCACCGGGACAGACTACGAGCAGTACTTC
CAIMPTGTDYEQYF
>TRBD2|TRBJ2-7|.|TRBV11-2
TGTGCCAGCAGCTCCCCCCCGGGGGGGCCCTCCTACGAGCAGTACTTC
CASSSPPGGPSYEQYF
>.|TRBJ2-7|.|TRBV5-1
TGCGCCAGCAGCTTGGGTGACAGTTCACACGAGCAGTACTTC
CASSLGDSSHEQYF
>.|TRBJ2-7|.|TRBV11-2
TGTGCCAGCAGCTTAGATCTTAGGGGGTCCTACGAGCAGTACTTC
CASSLDLRGSYEQYF
>.|TRBJ1-2|once|TRBV4-1
TGCGCCAGCAGCCAAGATCCCAGGGCGCCACAACGGAGGGTGTACACCTTC
CASSQDPRAPQRRVYTF
>TRBD2|TRBJ2-6|.|TRBV24-1
TGTGCCACCAGTGATTCAAGCGGGGGACTCTCTGGGGCCAACGTCCTGACTTTC
CATSDSSGGLSGANVLTF
>.|TRBJ1-2|.|TRBV6-5
TGTGCCAGCAGGGCGGGCTCCCAAGGCTACACCTTC
CASRAGSQGYTF
>TRBD1|TRBJ1-2|.|TRBV5-1
TGCGCCAGCAGCTTCGTTCCGGGACAGGGGTTAGCTGGCTACACCTTC
CASSFVPGQGLAGYTF
>.|TRBJ1-2|few|TRBV14
TGTGCCAGCAGTCTCGACAGGAGCTATGGCTACACCTTC
CASSLDRSYGYTF
>TRBD1|TRBJ2-7|.|TRBV29-1
TGCAGCGCCGGACAGGGGGACTACGAGCAGTACTTC
CSAGQGDYEQYF
>.|TRBJ2-3|.|TRBV27
TGTGCCAGCAGTTTCGACGGAGGTAGAGGGACAGATACGCAGTATTTT
CASSFDGGRGTDTQYF
>.|TRBJ2-2|.|TRBV19
TGTGCCAGTAATGAAGGTCGCGGGCCGGCCTTTAATGGGGAGCTGTTTTTT
CASNEGRGPAFNGELFF